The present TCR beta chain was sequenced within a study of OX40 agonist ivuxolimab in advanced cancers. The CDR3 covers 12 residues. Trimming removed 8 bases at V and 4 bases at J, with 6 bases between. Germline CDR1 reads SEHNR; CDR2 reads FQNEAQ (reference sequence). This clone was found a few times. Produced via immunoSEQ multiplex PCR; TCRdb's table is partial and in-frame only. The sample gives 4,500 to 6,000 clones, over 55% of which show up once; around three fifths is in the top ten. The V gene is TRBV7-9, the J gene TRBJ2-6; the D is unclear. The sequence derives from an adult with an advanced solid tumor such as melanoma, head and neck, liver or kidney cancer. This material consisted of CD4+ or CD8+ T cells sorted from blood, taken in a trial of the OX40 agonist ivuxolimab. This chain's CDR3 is CASFRGANVLTF. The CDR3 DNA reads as TGTGCCAGCTTCCGCGGGGCCAACGTCCTGACTTTC.